Shown below are 22 T cell receptor beta chains from a single sample sequenced in a study of T-cell reconstitution after alpha-beta-depleted transplantation in children. Preparation of the TCRbeta library was carried out with unique molecular identifiers. Using its own MiXCR run on the PCR reads, TCRdb lists one record per CDR3 protein. The table has under 450,000 distinct CDR3 sequences, around 16% seen once. Sequences were derived from PBMCs, mostly from graft donor cells, sampled 360 days after TCRalphabeta/CD19-depleted stem cell transplant. Every receptor here comes from a boy in the first two years of life who had a stem cell transplant for Wiskott-Aldrich syndrome, so the T cells may come from the graft donor.

The chain couples TRBV12-3 or TRBV12-4 to TRBJ2-1; D is unresolved. This CDR3 comprises 16 residues. Deletions cut 3 bases from V and 2 bases from J, with 14 bases between. The CDR3 loop is CASSFMVSGAYNEQFF. For the CDR3, the DNA is TGTGCCAGCAGTTTTATGGTGAGTGGAGCCTACAATGAGCAGTTCTTC.

This clonotype has just a few counts. The chain employs TRBV12-3 or TRBV12-4 and TRBJ2-1; D gene unclear. Between the trimmed V and J ends, which lost 1 base and 10 bases, there was a span of 8 bases. The CDR3 is 12 amino acids. CDR3 residues: CASSLVSAEQFF. The CDR3 DNA reads as TGTGCCAGCAGTTTAGTATCGGCCGAGCAGTTCTTC.

This sequence joins TRBV6-1 and TRBJ2-1; D gene ambiguous. The CDR3 is made up of 12 amino acids. Trimming stripped 0 bases from V and 10 bases from J, with 7 bases between. Germline CDR1 reads MNHNS; CDR2 reads SASEGT. The CDR3 coding sequence is TGTGCCAGCAGTGAAGCGGCCACCGAGCAGTTCTTC. Amino acid sequence: CASSEAATEQFF.

The chain is built from TRBV11-1 and TRBJ2-2; TRBD1 aligns across 9 bases. Germline loops: CDR1 SGHAT, CDR2 FQDESV (reference sequence). The CDR3 runs to 19 residues. Germline trimming cut 4 bases from V and 6 bases from J; bases unmatched to any gene: 18. For the CDR3, the DNA is TGTGCCAGCAGCTCTGGGACCCTGGGACAGGGAAAAATTCCCGGGGAGCTGTTTTTT. Amino acids: CASSSGTLGQGKIPGELFF.

V gene TRBV5-1 combines with J gene TRBJ2-7; possibly TRBD1 for D (7 bases). The CDR3 sequence is 15 residues long. Trimming shortened V by 2 bases and J by 3 bases, and 15 bases separated the two germline ends. The germline V gene has CDR1 SGHRS and CDR2 YFSETQ. CDR3 loop: CASSFLQGTDYEQYF. The CDR3 region has the DNA TGCGCCAGCAGCTTTCTACAGGGGACTGACTACGAGCAGTACTTC.

The chain combines TRBV2 with TRBJ1-2; a weak D match, TRBD1 (5 bases). The CDR3 has 14 residues. Trimming left V 1 base short and J 4 bases short, with 10 bases between. Looked up from germline, CDR1 is SNHLY and CDR2 is FYNNEI. The DNA of the CDR3 is TGTGCCAGCAGTGAAGGACAGAGACTCTATGGCTACACCTTC. This encodes CASSEGQRLYGYTF.

This clonotype was counted only a few times. The chain is built from TRBV27 and TRBJ2-5; D tentatively fits TRBD1 or TRBD2 (5 bases each). Germline V gives CDR1 MNHEY, CDR2 SMNVEV (reference sequence). The CDR3 totals 15 residues. Trimming pared 3 bases from V and 1 base from J, leaving 12 bases between. The CDR3 sequence: CASSLRRGTQETQYF. CDR3 bases: TGTGCCAGCAGTTTGAGGCGAGGGACCCAAGAGACCCAGTACTTC.

The V gene is TRBV12-3 or TRBV12-4, the J gene TRBJ1-1, with no clear D. Trimming stripped 7 bases from V and 1 base from J, with 10 bases between. This CDR3 has 13 amino acids. DNA of the CDR3: TGTGCCAGCACCCCCTGGCCGAACACTGAAGCTTTCTTT. Translation gives CASTPWPNTEAFF.

The V and J genes are TRBV24-1 and TRBJ2-1; 7 bases align to TRBD2. There are 16 residues in the CDR3. With 0 bases clipped from V and 2 bases from J, the junction kept 3 bases outside the gene matches. The germline V gene has CDR1 KGHDR and CDR2 SFDVKD. The CDR3 region has the DNA TGTGCCACCAGTGATTTGGGGGCGGGAGCCTACAATGAGCAGTTCTTC. This translates into CATSDLGAGAYNEQFF.

The J gene is TRBJ2-5, the V gene TRBV20-1, with D possibly called TRBD1 or TRBD2 (5 bases each). V gave up 0 bases and J gave up 7 bases, with 12 bases separating them. The CDR3 consists of 13 residues. Germline V CDR1 and CDR2: DFQATT, SNEGSKA (reference sequence). Here the CDR3 reads CSARDSIGGTQYF. The CDR3 nucleotides read TGCAGTGCTAGAGATTCCATTGGGGGGACCCAGTACTTC.

The CDR3, as DNA: TGTGCCAGCAGCCAACCCTCGGACAGGGGAGTGGACGAGCAGTACTTC. This translates into CASSQPSDRGVDEQYF. The rearrangement joins TRBV7-9 to TRBJ2-7; 9 bases align to TRBD1. CDR1 SEHNR and CDR2 FQNEAQ come from the germline V gene (reference sequence). The CDR3 loop spans 16 amino acids. The V and J ends lost 5 bases and 5 bases, in that order; junction bases with no gene match: 13.

V gene TRBV25-1 combines with J gene TRBJ1-2; TRBD1 agrees at 11 bases. The CDR3 sequence is 15 residues long. V lost 3 bases, J lost 7 bases, and 7 bases stayed unmatched. Germline CDR1 and CDR2: MGHDK and SYGVNS. CDR3 nucleotides: TGTGCCAGCAGTGAGGGGGGACAGGGGGTCGGTGGCTACACCTTC. Protein product: CASSEGGQGVGGYTF.

The rearrangement links TRBV7-2 to TRBJ2-7; TRBD1 agrees at 11 bases. Trimming cost V 6 bases and J 4 bases; bases outside gene matches: 8. Germline-derived CDR1 and CDR2 are SGHTA and FQGNSA. The CDR3 contains 15 residues. CDR3: CASRTGTGGHYEQYF. The CDR3 DNA sequence: TGTGCCAGCAGAACTGGGACAGGGGGACATTACGAGCAGTACTTC. Full variable domain (outside the CDR3, taken from reference TRBV7-2 and TRBJ2-7): GAGVSQSPSNKVTEKGKDVELRCDPISGHTALYWYRQSLGQGLEFLIYFQGNSAPDKSGLPSDRFSAERTGGSVSTLTIQRTQQEDSAVYLCASRTGTGGHYEQYFGPGTRLTVT.

This clonotype was observed a handful of times. The V gene is TRBV12-3 or TRBV12-4, the J gene TRBJ2-6; TRBD1 is a possible D gene (5 bases). V lost 6 bases to trimming and J lost 2 bases, with 8 bases between them. The CDR3 contains 14 residues. The CDR3 spells CASRVRAGANVLTF. In DNA form, the CDR3 reads TGTGCCAGCAGAGTCAGGGCTGGGGCCAACGTCCTGACTTTC.

The table lists this clonotype with a few counts. V gene TRBV11-1 combines with J gene TRBJ1-6; D possibly corresponds to TRBD1 (6 bases). There are 18 residues in the CDR3. V lost 5 bases to trimming and J lost 0 bases, with 17 bases between them. CDR1 SGHAT and CDR2 FQDESV come from the germline V gene (reference sequence). CDR3 amino acids: CASSIWPGASSYNSPLHF. For the CDR3, the DNA is TGTGCCAGCAGCATCTGGCCAGGGGCTAGCTCCTATAATTCACCCCTCCACTTT.

This clonotype has more than one count but fewer than ten. This rearrangement joins TRBV27 to TRBJ1-4, with D possibly being TRBD1 (6 bases). The CDR3 covers 16 residues. CDR1 is MNHEY, CDR2 SMNVEV, per germline (reference sequence). V was cut by 5 bases and J by 7 bases, with 20 bases left in between. The CDR3 loop is CASSPYIQGGGEKLFF. Here the CDR3 DNA reads TGTGCCAGCAGTCCTTACATACAGGGAGGGGGTGAAAAACTGTTTTTT.

This clonotype was recorded at least ten times. The CDR3 coding sequence is TGTGCCACCAGCAGATCTGGATGGACAACTAATGAAAAACTGTTTTTT. Amino acids: CATSRSGWTTNEKLFF. This chain uses TRBV15 with TRBJ1-4; D unresolved. This CDR3 spans 16 amino acids. V dropped 2 bases and J dropped 0 bases, with 10 bases sitting between them. Germline V gene data show CDR1 as LNHNV and CDR2 as YYDKDF (reference sequence).

V gene TRBV11-1 combines with J gene TRBJ2-7, with TRBD1 matching over 10 bases. Trimming cost V 4 bases and J 1 base; bases outside gene matches: 4. The CDR3 length is 15 residues. The germline V gene has CDR1 SGHAT and CDR2 FQDESV (reference sequence). In nucleotides, the CDR3 is TGTGCCAGCAGCTCGGACAGGGGGGCATCCTACGAGCAGTACTTC. Residues: CASSSDRGASYEQYF.

There are a few counts of this clonotype. The chain uses TRBV6-5 and TRBJ2-1; D perhaps matches TRBD1 (6 bases). The ends were cut back, 3 bases at V and 2 bases at J, with 14 bases in the middle. The CDR3 length is 16 residues. Germline V gene data show CDR1 as MNHEY and CDR2 as SVGAGI. CDR3 nucleotide sequence: TGTGCCAGCAGTTATTTAGACGCAGGGGCCTACAATGAGCAGTTCTTC. It is translated as CASSYLDAGAYNEQFF.

This clonotype was seen a handful of times. The chain joins TRBV20-1 to TRBJ2-5; D tentatively fits TRBD1 or TRBD2 (5 bases each). Per germline, CDR1 DFQATT and CDR2 SNEGSKA (reference sequence). This CDR3 spans 13 amino acids. V was cut by 1 base and J by 6 bases, with 12 bases left in between. The CDR3 spells CSARGMRGKTQYF. The DNA of the CDR3 is TGCAGTGCTAGAGGGATGAGGGGAAAGACCCAGTACTTC.

This clonotype showed up just a few times. The chain has TRBV10-3 and TRBJ2-1, with 9 positions matching TRBD2. V dropped 2 bases and J dropped 14; count of bases not matched to a gene: 7. This CDR3 contains 13 residues. Germline V gene data show CDR1 as ENHRY and CDR2 as SYGVKD. CDR3 sequence reads: CAISEGAGGPEFF. CDR3 DNA: TGTGCCATCAGTGAGGGTGCGGGAGGGCCAGAGTTCTTC.

This clonotype was detected a few times. The junction differs from germline at one of its ends, possibly a read error. V gene TRBV29-1 combines with J gene TRBJ2-7; possibly TRBD2 for D (5 bases). CDR1 is SQVTM and CDR2 is ANQGSEA in the germline V gene. The CDR3 runs to 13 residues. The CDR3 reads CSAEVPGFHEQYF. CDR3 in DNA: TGCAGCGCTGAAGTCCCGGGGTTCCACGAGCAGTACTTC.